These 9 T cell receptor beta chains share one sample of origin, sequenced in a study of tumor-infiltrating lymphocytes in primary liver carcinoma. Unsorted whole blood supplied the blood RNA, and germline DNA was isolated too. A primer matching the constant region was used to make TCR beta cDNA from 500 to 650 ng of total RNA. Nested multiplex PCR, run for three rounds with slightly modified ARM-PCR, yielded TCR beta libraries. Use of TRBV1-TRBV30 forward primers with a C-beta reverse primer characterized the first two PCR rounds, which lasted about 9 cycles each. MiXCR, run by TCRdb on the multiplex PCR reads, gives a single entry per CDR3 protein. The sample carries approximately 330,000 distinct CDR3 sequences, about 65% recorded once. The source material was peripheral blood. The receptors originated from a man aged 40-55 years with primary liver carcinoma and hepatitis B virus infection.

This clonotype showed up just a few times. The chain links TRBV10-2 to TRBJ2-1, with unresolved D. Germline loops: CDR1 WSHSY, CDR2 SAAADI. The CDR3 length is 13 residues. The V end was cut by 6 bases, the J end by 7 bases, with 13 bases between. The CDR3 reads CASRNPLGNEQFF. CDR3 coding DNA: TGCGCCAGCAGGAACCCTCTGGGGAATGAGCAGTTCTTC.

This clonotype was observed once. At one end the junction does not follow the germline gene, possibly because of a read error. The chain joins TRBV11-2 to TRBJ2-3; D call uncertain. The CDR3 is made up of 15 amino acids. The germline V gene has CDR1 SGHAT and CDR2 FQNNGV. The CDR3 is CDSSFLDLLVDTQYF. CDR3 DNA: TGTGACAGCAGCTTCCTAGACCTTCTAGTAGACACGCAGTATTTT.

Many counts were recorded for this clonotype. The gene calls are TRBV12-3 or TRBV12-4 and TRBJ2-3; the match to TRBD2 covers 8 bases. There are 15 residues in the CDR3. V shed 6 bases, J shed 0 bases, and the junction held 5 bases outside the gene matches. The CDR3 protein is CASSTLADSTDTQYF. CDR3 nucleotides: TGTGCCAGCAGCACACTAGCGGATAGCACAGATACGCAGTATTTT.

This clonotype was observed at least ten times. CDR3 DNA sequence: TGTGCCAGCAGTTCGGGACCGAATAGCAATCAGCCCCAGCATTTT. Its protein product is CASSSGPNSNQPQHF. The genes are TRBV12-3 or TRBV12-4 and TRBJ1-5; a possible D gene is TRBD1 (5 bases). The germline V and J ends were trimmed by 4 bases and 0 bases, with 10 bases remaining between them. The CDR3 has 15 amino acids.

The V call is TRBV5-4, the J call TRBJ1-1; D not certain. This CDR3 is built from 15 residues. CDR1 is SGHNT and CDR2 is YYREEE in the germline V gene (reference sequence). V lost 0 bases, J lost 1 base, and 10 bases lay in between. In DNA form, the CDR3 reads TGTGCCAGCAGCTTGGCCTGGGGAGAGAACACTGAAGCTTTCTTT. It codes for CASSLAWGENTEAFF.

J is TRBJ2-7 and V is TRBV7-9, with 7 bases matching TRBD1. With V trimmed by 9 bases and J by 6 bases, 11 bases remained unmatched. The CDR3 spans 13 residues. Per germline, CDR1 SEHNR and CDR2 FQNEAQ (reference sequence). CDR3 nucleotides: TGTGCCAGTAGGGGGACAGCTTGGGCCGAGCAGTACTTC. Encoded protein: CASRGTAWAEQYF. Based on the CDR3 plus reference TRBV7-9 and TRBJ2-7, the full variable domain is DTGVSQNPRHKITKRGQNVTFRCDPISEHNRLYWYRQTLGQGPEFLTYFQNEAQLEKSRLLSDRFSAERPKGSFSTLEIQRTEQGDSAMYLCASRGTAWAEQYFGPGTRLTVT.

In regard to this clonotype: This may arise from a read error, as a much more abundant clone is one base away. The chain couples TRBV12-3 or TRBV12-4 to TRBJ1-5, with D uncertain. CDR3 length: 13 amino acids. The V end lost 4 bases, the J end lost 11 bases, and 15 bases lay between the germline ends. CDR3: CASSSPHYGSQHF. The CDR3 DNA follows: TGTGCCAGCAGTTCGCCCCACTACGGGTCCCAGCATTTT.

With respect to this clonotype: One base away lies a much larger clone, so this may be a sequencing read error. V usage is TRBV6-2 or TRBV6-3 and J usage is TRBJ1-2; D is unresolved. This CDR3 spans 15 amino acids. The ends were cut back, 7 bases at V and 3 bases at J, with 18 bases in the middle. Germline V gene data show CDR1 as MNHEY and CDR2 as SVGEGT. The chain's CDR3 is CASTVDGTSDYGYTF. The CDR3 DNA sequence: TGTGCCAGCACCGTGGACGGAACGTCTGACTATGGCTACACCTTC.

About this clonotype itself: This clone may be a read error of a much larger clone one base away. This chain connects TRBV4-1 to TRBJ2-3; 10 bases are shared with TRBD2. The germline V gene has CDR1 MGHRA and CDR2 YSYEKL. The CDR3 is 17 amino acids. Written as DNA, the CDR3 is TGCGCCAGCAGCCATGATTCGACTAGCGGGCTCACATATACGCAGTATTTT. Protein: CASSHDSTSGLTYTQYF.